What follows describes a single TCR beta chain. What antigen it recognizes has not been identified. Base qualities are not at hand, and no much larger clone is one base apart. This record belongs to a study of blood T cells in healthy people across ages (dated by TCRdb to between 2014 and 2016). With respect to the entire study: In model experiments, template switching captured roughly one uniquely barcoded TCR beta cDNA molecule for every two T cells. The study analyzed two additional independent replicas of 1 million unique cDNA reads from the same blood draw for two donors, one aged 18 to 30 and one aged 80 or older. The donors were split into four age groups: young (average around 17 years), middle-aged (roughly 42), aged (approximately 60) and long-lived (roughly 80). The study measured age-related changes in TCR beta repertoire diversity using deep sequencing normalized with unique cDNA molecular identifiers. General findings and caveats noted by the study authors: Compared with the aged group, more naive CD4+ T cells, fewer expanded clones and increased TCR diversity were shown by the long-lived group, suggesting age selection. The CMV infection status of donors was not known, potentially confounding age-related changes in expanded clonotypes. Conclusive comparison of naive and antigen-experienced compartments was prevented by the profiling of bulk unsorted PBMCs. Estimates of total diversity based on one million sequenced T cells were regarded as lower bounds and as underestimates. Observed TCR beta diversity per million T cells fell roughly linearly with age, and a significant reduction was already apparent by age around 40. The percentage of naive T cells measured by flow cytometry correlated strongly with observed TCR beta diversity.

Systemically healthy Caucasian individuals from Russia, some 38 in total and aged about 6 to 100 years, were included as donors. Each donor gave about 9.7 milliliters of peripheral blood, drawn into EDTA-treated Vacutainer tubes. PBMCs were isolated by Ficoll-Paque density-gradient centrifugation, with at least 7 million obtained per sample. Total RNA was extracted from PBMCs with Trizol reagent, with at least 6 micrograms obtained per sample. The percentages of naive CD45RAhigh/CD27high T cells were determined by flow cytometry on a PBMC aliquot from every donor. Libraries were constructed by 5' RACE. The sequencing machine was an Illumina HiSeq 2500. A second PCR of about 6 to 11 cycles was performed with a sample-barcoded 5' primer and a J-beta primer mix. A unique molecular identifier was introduced onto each TCR beta cDNA molecule by a template-switch 5' adaptor carrying 12 random nucleotides. At least 2.5 million CDR3-containing paired-end reads were obtained from each sample. The Mint cDNA synthesis kit, primed by a TRBC-specific oligonucleotide, was used to synthesize first-strand cDNA from all RNA. Following uracil-DNA glycosylase treatment, a first 18-cycle PCR with universal primers M1SS and BC2_uni_R was performed on all cDNA. The authors' analysis ran thus. For normalization, 1 million high-quality reads, each with a distinct molecular identifier, were randomly selected from each sample. Reads sharing molecular identifiers were discarded rather than binned into consensus sequences. MiTCR, set to a Q25 quality threshold and the strictest error-elimination algorithm, was used for CDR3 identification, clonotype clustering and error correction. Lower-bound total TCR beta diversity was estimated with a nonparametric unseen species model using Euler transformation. TCRdb ran its own pipeline on the public reads, namely fastp trimming at Q25 and MiXCR clone calling, and kept in-frame beta chains. Each entry merges the rows of one CDR3 protein and shows their most common DNA and genes. The V and J calls follow TCRdb's processing rather than the paper's. This sample gives approximately 800,000 distinct CDR3 sequences in total; roughly 25% of them show up just once. Around 3% of the sample is taken by the ten largest.

CDR1 and CDR2, per the germline V gene, are ENHRY and SYGVKD. The germline ends are 8 bases apart after V is trimmed by 0 bases and J by 5 bases. From the cysteine through the phenylalanine, the CDR3 covers 14 amino acids. Just CDR3 DNA is preserved here, 42 bases in frame from base 1. These records were also assigned to another study, of T cells of mothers and their children. As the second publication notes: The donors were nine systemically healthy Caucasian individuals, made up of three mothers and their six children. cDNA synthesis used all of the extracted RNA, with roughly 1.5 ug of RNA in each 15 ul reaction. In the second PCR, sample barcodes and 2-4 random nucleotides were introduced via the M1S primer. Each mother yielded over 8.5 million TCR beta CDR3 reads and each child 3 million to 3.5 million reads. In both related and unrelated pairs, thymic selection shapes the output of TCR recombination in a similar way, with inherited differences having only a minor effect. Related mother-child pairs always showed normalized repertoire overlap that was slightly higher than in unrelated mother-child pairs, though the difference was never significant. With a sensitivity of approximately 100 clones per million clonotypes, no persistent microchimeric T cell clones were detected. The study used deep NGS to compare TCR beta repertoires of mothers and children, seeking features distinguishing related mother-child pairs from unrelated individuals. The mean age was roughly 44 +/- 4 years for the mothers and about 10 +/- 4 years for the children. After adapter ligation was performed with NEBNext reagents, the libraries were sequenced on an Illumina HiSeq 2000 with 100+100 nt paired-end reads. To prevent cross-contamination, the mother and child libraries were prepared one month apart and sequenced in separate runs. For each donor, somewhere between roughly 450,000 and 2,200,000 distinct TCR beta clonotypes were identified. Naive TCR beta clonotypes were estimated from low-frequency clonotypes matched to each donor's FACS-determined naive share, without sorting.

The source material was blood. The clonotype originates from a boy aged 5-17 years in good health. The chain employs TRBV10-3 and TRBJ2-1; TRBD2 is possibly the D segment (6 matching bases). The CDR3 in this case is CAISESPGDNEQFF. The nucleotides are TGTGCCATCAGTGAGTCCCCGGGGGACAATGAGCAGTTCTTC.